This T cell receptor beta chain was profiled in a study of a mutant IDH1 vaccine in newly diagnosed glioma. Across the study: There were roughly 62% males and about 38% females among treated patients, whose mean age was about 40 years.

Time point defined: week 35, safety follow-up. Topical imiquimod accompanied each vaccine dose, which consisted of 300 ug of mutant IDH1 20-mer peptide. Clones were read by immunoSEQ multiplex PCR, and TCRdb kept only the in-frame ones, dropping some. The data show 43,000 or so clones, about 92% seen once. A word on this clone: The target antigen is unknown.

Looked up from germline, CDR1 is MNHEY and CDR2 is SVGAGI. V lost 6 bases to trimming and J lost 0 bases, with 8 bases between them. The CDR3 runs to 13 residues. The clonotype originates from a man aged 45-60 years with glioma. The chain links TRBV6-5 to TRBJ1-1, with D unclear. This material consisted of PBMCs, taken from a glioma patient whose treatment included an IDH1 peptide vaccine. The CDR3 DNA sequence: TGTGCCAGCAGACATCCCTTGAACACTGAAGCTTTCTTT. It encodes CASRHPLNTEAFF.